These 30 T cell receptor beta chains share one sample of origin, sequenced in a study of beta chain features in type 1 diabetes. Expressed TCRB transcripts were sequenced after all isolated RNA was converted to cDNA. Produced via immunoSEQ multiplex PCR; TCRdb's table is partial and in-frame only. The table lists about half a million clones, about 32% of them singletons, with 0.06% to 0.07% in the top ten. Sequencing was performed on naive CD4+ T cells from blood. All receptors derive from a man aged 18 to 35 in good health.

The chain carries TRBV9 and TRBJ2-1; no definite D call. CDR3 length equals 16 residues. V gave up 1 base and J gave up 0 bases, with 11 bases separating them. Germline values: CDR1 SGDLS, CDR2 YYNGEE. The chain's CDR3 is CASSVRTQSSYNEQFF. The CDR3 DNA sequence: TGTGCCAGCAGCGTACGTACACAGAGCTCCTACAATGAGCAGTTCTTC.

This clone was counted a few times. This chain links TRBV6-6 with TRBJ2-1; the D gene is possibly TRBD1 (5 bases). The CDR3 runs 14 residues. The germline CDR1 and CDR2 sequences are MNHNY and SVGAGI (reference sequence). V was trimmed by 2 bases and J by 9 bases, leaving 14 bases between them. The chain's CDR3 is CASSYMGLEFEQFF. DNA for the CDR3: TGTGCCAGCAGTTACATGGGGCTGGAATTTGAGCAGTTCTTC.

The J gene is TRBJ2-3, the V gene TRBV6-6; D remains ambiguous. The CDR3 is 14 residues long. Trimming pared 2 bases from V and 5 bases from J, leaving 11 bases between. The V gene's germline CDR1 is MNHNY and CDR2 SVGAGI (reference sequence). The CDR3 DNA follows: TGTGCCAGCAGTTACAGAGCCCGAGGAGATACGCAGTATTTT. Its protein is CASSYRARGDTQYF.

This clone was detected only a few times. The chain combines TRBV7-2 with TRBJ2-5; D may be TRBD1 (7 bases). With 4 bases removed from V and 2 bases from J, the gap between germline ends came to 11 bases. Germline CDR1 SGHTA, CDR2 FQGNSA. This CDR3 is built from 14 residues. The CDR3 is CASSSQGTQETQYF. As DNA, the CDR3 is TGTGCCAGCAGCTCACAGGGGACTCAAGAGACCCAGTACTTC.

There are a few counts of this clone. This rearrangement joins TRBV2 to TRBJ2-7; no firm D call. The germline CDR1 and CDR2 sequences are SNHLY and FYNNEI. CDR3 length: 12 amino acids. V dropped 5 bases and J dropped 6 bases, with 11 bases sitting between them. CDR3 sequence (DNA): TGTGCCAGCAGTCAGGAATATGGCGAGCAGTACTTC. It yields the protein CASSQEYGEQYF. Filled out from reference TRBV2 and TRBJ2-7, the complete variable domain reads EPEVTQTPSHQVTQMGQEVILRCVPISNHLYFYWYRQILGQKVEFLVSFYNNEISEKSEIFDDQFSVERPDGSNFTLKIRSTKLEDSAMYFCASSQEYGEQYFGPGTRLTVT.

CDR3 sequence reads: CASSLIGSSYNEQFF. In DNA form, the CDR3 reads TGCGCCAGCAGCTTGATTGGGAGCTCCTACAATGAGCAGTTCTTC. The V gene is TRBV5-1, the J gene TRBJ2-1; a weak D match, TRBD2 (5 bases). The CDR3 is 15 amino acids. Germline values: CDR1 SGHRS, CDR2 YFSETQ. Trimming took off 1 base at V and 0 bases at J, with 8 bases between the two ends.

Points on this clone: The sample holds other DNA sequences that translate to the same CDR3. The chain carries TRBV30 and TRBJ2-7; possible D gene TRBD2, 6 bases. Trimming shortened V by 3 bases and J by 2 bases, and 8 bases separated the two germline ends. CDR1 and CDR2 (germline): GTSNPN, SVGIG (reference sequence). The CDR3 loop spans 12 amino acids. The CDR3 bases are TGTGCCTGGAGCGGGACTCCCTACGAGCAGTACTTC. Encoded protein: CAWSGTPYEQYF.

This clone was recorded a few times. CDR3 sequence (DNA): TGTGCCTGGAGTGTGCGGTTCCAAGAGACCCAGTACTTC. Its protein product is CAWSVRFQETQYF. V is TRBV30 and J is TRBJ2-5; D is ambiguous. The CDR3 sequence is 13 residues long. The germline V gene has CDR1 GTSNPN and CDR2 SVGIG (reference sequence). Trimming pared 0 bases from V and 1 base from J, leaving 6 bases between.

V gene TRBV5-1 combines with J gene TRBJ2-4; no reliable D call. This CDR3 is 13 amino acids long. Germline V lookup: CDR1 SGHRS, CDR2 YFSETQ. Trimming took 4 bases from V and 7 from J, leaving 12 bases between them. The CDR3 DNA reads as TGCGCCAGCAGCAACGATCTGAGGAACATTCAGTACTTC. Translated, it gives CASSNDLRNIQYF.

This clone was recorded a few times. The rearrangement uses TRBV6-1 and TRBJ2-1, with 7 bases identical to TRBD1. CDR1 is MNHNS and CDR2 is SASEGT in the germline V gene. With V trimmed by 6 bases and J by 2 bases, 7 bases remained unmatched. The CDR3 consists of 15 residues. DNA for the CDR3: TGTGCCAGCAGCCGATCCGGGACAGCCTACAATGAGCAGTTCTTC. This encodes CASSRSGTAYNEQFF.

This chain links TRBV9 with TRBJ2-3; 7 bases agree with TRBD2. The CDR3 covers 13 residues. V shed 2 bases, J shed 4 bases, and the junction held 1 base outside the gene matches. The germline CDR1 and CDR2 sequences are SGDLS and YYNGEE. CDR3 in DNA: TGTGCCAGCAGCGTGACTAGCCCAGATACGCAGTATTTT. This sequence encodes CASSVTSPDTQYF.

The gene calls are TRBV7-3 and TRBJ1-2; D is perhaps TRBD1 (5 bases). From germline, CDR1 is SGHTA and CDR2 FQGTGA. This CDR3 has 16 residues. V shed 0 bases and J shed 2 bases, with 13 bases lying between them. As DNA, the CDR3 is TGTGCCAGCAGCTTAACAGGAACAGGTCCCAACTATGGCTACACCTTC. Its translation is CASSLTGTGPNYGYTF.

The rearrangement links TRBV11-2 to TRBJ2-1, with a possible D match to TRBD2 (5 bases). The CDR3 sequence is 13 residues long. Germline-derived CDR1 and CDR2 are SGHAT and FQNNGV. Deletions cut 3 bases from V and 7 bases from J, with 10 bases between. The CDR3 sequence: CASSFSSGNEQFF. CDR3 DNA sequence: TGTGCCAGCAGCTTCTCTTCGGGAAATGAGCAGTTCTTC.

J is TRBJ2-5 and V is TRBV10-3; TRBD2 matches at 9 bases. Germline V gene data show CDR1 as ENHRY and CDR2 as SYGVKD. Trimming took 0 bases from V and 7 from J; bases not matched to a gene: 9. There are 16 residues in the CDR3. The chain's CDR3 is CAISESTSGLQGTQYF. The CDR3 nucleotides are TGTGCCATCAGTGAGTCGACTAGCGGACTACAGGGGACCCAGTACTTC.

V and J are TRBV7-2 and TRBJ2-3; D remains unclear. CDR1 and CDR2 (germline): SGHTA, FQGNSA. The CDR3 runs to 13 residues. V was cut by 0 bases and J by 6 bases, with 7 bases left in between. The CDR3 DNA follows: TGTGCCAGCAGCTTAGCCTTTGGCGATACGCAGTATTTT. Protein sequence: CASSLAFGDTQYF. The full variable domain, with the rest looked up from reference TRBV7-2 and TRBJ2-3, is GAGVSQSPSNKVTEKGKDVELRCDPISGHTALYWYRQSLGQGLEFLIYFQGNSAPDKSGLPSDRFSAERTGGSVSTLTIQRTQQEDSAVYLCASSLAFGDTQYFGPGTRLTVL.

The CDR3 protein is CASRPLHEQETQYF. In DNA form, the CDR3 reads TGTGCCAGCAGACCCCTCCACGAACAAGAGACCCAGTACTTC. The chain carries TRBV27 and TRBJ2-5; D is unresolved. The CDR3 totals 14 residues. Germline CDR1 reads MNHEY; CDR2 reads SMNVEV (reference sequence). With 6 bases removed from V and 2 bases from J, the gap between germline ends came to 13 bases.

On this clone itself: The sample contains more than one DNA sequence encoding this CDR3. The chain employs TRBV9 and TRBJ1-1; no clear D gene. Trimming removed 0 bases at V and 1 base at J, with 7 bases between. This CDR3 is built from 14 residues. Germline V CDR1 and CDR2: SGDLS, YYNGEE. The CDR3 loop reads CASSVVPGNTEAFF. The CDR3 bases are TGTGCCAGCAGCGTAGTACCGGGGAACACTGAAGCTTTCTTT.

The chain links TRBV30 to TRBJ1-1; TRBD1 aligns across 7 bases. The CDR3 runs 11 residues. J lost 11 bases, V lost 5 bases, and 8 bases had no gene match. The V gene's germline CDR1 is GTSNPN and CDR2 SVGIG (reference sequence). The CDR3 DNA sequence: TGTGCCTGGCGACAGGGAGGGAGGGCTTTCTTT. It encodes CAWRQGGRAFF.

About this clone: Within the sample, other DNA sequences also encode this same CDR3. The V and J genes are TRBV30 and TRBJ2-7, with TRBD1 matching 9 bases. In germline, CDR1 is GTSNPN, CDR2 SVGIG (reference sequence). The CDR3 length is 14 residues. Trimming took 5 bases from V and 1 from J; bases not matched to a gene: 6. The CDR3 loop is CAWSPGQGSYEQYF. The CDR3 coding sequence is TGTGCCTGGTCTCCGGGACAGGGATCCTACGAGCAGTACTTC.

V usage is TRBV19 and J usage is TRBJ2-6; D is unclear. This CDR3 comprises 15 residues. CDR1 is LNHDA, CDR2 SQIVND, per germline (reference sequence). V lost 6 bases to trimming and J lost 0 bases, with 9 bases between them. Here the CDR3 reads CASRVGDSGANVLTF. For the CDR3, the DNA is TGTGCCAGTAGGGTCGGAGACTCTGGGGCCAACGTCCTGACTTTC.

V is TRBV29-1 and J is TRBJ2-1; 9 nucleotides line up with TRBD1. Per germline, CDR1 SQVTM and CDR2 ANQGSEA. This CDR3 spans 13 amino acids. V dropped 5 bases and J dropped 5; count of bases not matched to a gene: 4. CDR3 bases: TGCAGCGTTAGGACAGGGGCTAACAATGAGCAGTTCTTC. The encoded protein is CSVRTGANNEQFF.

The rearrangement joins TRBV28 to TRBJ2-5; no definite D call. Germline V CDR1 and CDR2: MDHEN, SYDVKM. Deletions cut 3 bases from V and 7 bases from J, with 6 bases between. The CDR3 has 11 residues. CDR3 DNA: TGTGCCAGCAGTTTCAGGAGGACCCAGTACTTC. Translation: CASSFRRTQYF.

This chain joins TRBV28 and TRBJ2-1; TRBD2 matches 10 bases. CDR1 and CDR2 (germline): MDHEN, SYDVKM. The CDR3 length is 14 residues. V trimming: 6 bases; J trimming: 7 bases; junction bases outside the gene matches: 6. The CDR3 loop is CASSPSGSENEQFF. The CDR3 DNA reads TGTGCCAGCAGCCCTAGCGGGAGCGAAAATGAGCAGTTCTTC.

This clone was seen more than once but under ten times. The V call is TRBV18, the J call TRBJ2-7; no clear D. V lost 3 bases, J lost 2 bases, and 11 bases lay in between. Germline V gene data show CDR1 as KGHSH and CDR2 as LQKENI. The CDR3 has 14 amino acids. CDR3 in amino acids: CASSPSTSTYEQYF. CDR3 sequence (DNA): TGTGCCAGCTCACCGTCGACCAGCACCTACGAGCAGTACTTC.

The chain combines TRBV4-1 with TRBJ2-5; 7 bases line up with TRBD1. V was pared by 1 base and J by 8 bases, with 7 bases of the junction left unmatched. Germline CDR1 MGHRA, CDR2 YSYEKL. The CDR3 runs to 14 residues. The DNA for the CDR3 is TGCGCCAGCAGCCAAGTGGGGACAGTAAGAACCCAGTACTTC. Translation gives CASSQVGTVRTQYF.

This clone came up a few times. V and J are TRBV14 and TRBJ2-5; the match to TRBD2 covers 10 bases. This CDR3 contains 16 residues. Germline values: CDR1 SGHDN, CDR2 FVKESK. Trimming removed 2 bases from V and 0 bases from J; junction bases left unmatched: 3. Here the CDR3 DNA reads TGTGCCAGCAGCCAATTAGCGGGAGGAAACCAAGAGACCCAGTACTTC. It yields the protein CASSQLAGGNQETQYF.

V is TRBV7-3 and J is TRBJ1-2; D possibly corresponds to TRBD1 (5 bases). The CDR3 has 13 residues. Germline lookup yields CDR1 SGHTA and CDR2 FQGTGA. Between the trimmed V and J ends, which lost 5 bases and 4 bases, there was a span of 11 bases. DNA of the CDR3: TGTGCCAGCAGCCCCGGGGGTGTCTATGGCTACACCTTC. The encoded protein is CASSPGGVYGYTF. Full variable domain (rest looked up from reference TRBV7-3 and TRBJ1-2): GAGVSQTPSNKVTEKGKYVELRCDPISGHTALYWYRQSLGQGPEFLIYFQGTGAADDSGLPNDRFFAVRPEGSVSTLKIQRTERGDSAVYLCASSPGGVYGYTFGSGTRLTVV.

This clone was counted a few times. V gene TRBV9 combines with J gene TRBJ2-3; 7 bases agree with TRBD2. CDR1 and CDR2 (germline): SGDLS, YYNGEE. With 6 bases clipped from V and 3 bases from J, the junction kept 4 bases outside the gene matches. The CDR3 runs to 13 residues. CDR3 sequence (DNA): TGTGCCAGCACGGGAGGTCGGACAGATACGCAGTATTTT. Translated: CASTGGRTDTQYF.

V usage is TRBV30 and J usage is TRBJ1-4; 8 bases map to TRBD1. The CDR3 loop spans 14 amino acids. Germline V gene data show CDR1 as GTSNPN and CDR2 as SVGIG (reference sequence). V lost 0 bases, J lost 4 bases, and 1 base stayed unmatched. In nucleotides, the CDR3 is TGTGCCTGGAGTGTACAGGGGGGTAATGAAAAACTGTTTTTT. Translated, it gives CAWSVQGGNEKLFF.

V is TRBV5-4 and J is TRBJ2-1; 9 positions agree with TRBD2. In germline, CDR1 is SGHNT, CDR2 YYREEE (reference sequence). The trim removed 0 bases at V and 5 bases at J, leaving 6 bases unmatched. The CDR3 is 16 residues long. The CDR3 reads CASSLAGTSIDNEQFF. Written as DNA, the CDR3 is TGTGCCAGCAGCTTGGCCGGGACTAGCATAGACAATGAGCAGTTCTTC.